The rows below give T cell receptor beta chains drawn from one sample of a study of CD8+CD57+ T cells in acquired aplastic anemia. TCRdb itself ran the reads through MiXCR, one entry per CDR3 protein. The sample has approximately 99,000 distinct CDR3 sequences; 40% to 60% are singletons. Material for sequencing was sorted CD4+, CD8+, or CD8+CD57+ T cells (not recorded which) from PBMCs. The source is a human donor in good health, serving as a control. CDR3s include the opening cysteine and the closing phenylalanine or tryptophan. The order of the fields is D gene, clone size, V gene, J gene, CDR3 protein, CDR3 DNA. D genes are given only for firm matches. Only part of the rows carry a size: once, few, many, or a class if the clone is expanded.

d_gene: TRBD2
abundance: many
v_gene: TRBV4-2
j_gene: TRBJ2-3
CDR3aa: CASSHPPTSGGEDTQYF
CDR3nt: TGTGCCAGCAGCCATCCCCCGACTAGCGGGGGGGAGGATACGCAGTATTTT

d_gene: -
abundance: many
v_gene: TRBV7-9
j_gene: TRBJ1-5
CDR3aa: CASSLGGAGNQPQHF
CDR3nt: TGTGCCAGCAGCCTCGGGGGGGCAGGCAATCAGCCCCAGCATTTT

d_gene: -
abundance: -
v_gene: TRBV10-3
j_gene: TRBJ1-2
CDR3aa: CAISGWSFKAYGYTF
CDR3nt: TGTGCCATCAGTGGTTGGAGCTTCAAAGCATATGGCTACACCTTC

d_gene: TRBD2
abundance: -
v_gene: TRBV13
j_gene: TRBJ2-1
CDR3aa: CASSLVPLAGSYNEQFF
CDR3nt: TGTGCCAGCAGCTTAGTACCTCTAGCGGGGTCTTACAATGAGCAGTTCTTC

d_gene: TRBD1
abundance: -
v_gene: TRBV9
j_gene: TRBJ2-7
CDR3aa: CASSVDGTGGSYEQYF
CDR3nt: TGTGCCAGCAGCGTAGACGGGACAGGGGGATCCTACGAGCAGTACTTC

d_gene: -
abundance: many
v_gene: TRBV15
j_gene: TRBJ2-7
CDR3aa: CATSVPGGPTYEQYF
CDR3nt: TGTGCCACCAGCGTACCCGGGGGCCCGACCTACGAGCAGTACTTC

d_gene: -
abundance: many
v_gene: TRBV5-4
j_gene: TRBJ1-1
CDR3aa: CASSFGGIAEAFF
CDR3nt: TGTGCCAGCAGCTTTGGCGGGATCGCTGAAGCTTTCTTT

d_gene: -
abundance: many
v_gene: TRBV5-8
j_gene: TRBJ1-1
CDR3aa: CASSTRNRRDTEAFF
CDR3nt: TGTGCCAGCAGCACGCGGAACAGGAGGGACACTGAAGCTTTCTTT

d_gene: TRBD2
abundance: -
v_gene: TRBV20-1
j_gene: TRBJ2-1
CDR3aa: CSAQAGGRTYSEQFF
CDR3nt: TGCAGTGCTCAAGCGGGGGGGCGGACCTACAGTGAGCAGTTCTTC

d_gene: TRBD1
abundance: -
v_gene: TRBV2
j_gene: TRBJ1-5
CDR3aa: CASSYHRGSNQPQHF
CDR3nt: TGTGCCAGCAGTTACCACAGGGGTAGCAATCAGCCCCAGCATTTT

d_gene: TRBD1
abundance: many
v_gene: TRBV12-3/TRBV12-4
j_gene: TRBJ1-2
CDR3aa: CASSLALAGGIGYTF
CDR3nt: TGTGCCAGCAGTTTAGCGCTGGCAGGGGGTATCGGCTACACCTTC

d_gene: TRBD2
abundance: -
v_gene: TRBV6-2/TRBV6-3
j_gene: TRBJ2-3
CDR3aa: CASSYSGAADTQYF
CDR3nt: TGTGCCAGCAGTTACAGCGGGGCAGCAGATACGCAGTATTTT

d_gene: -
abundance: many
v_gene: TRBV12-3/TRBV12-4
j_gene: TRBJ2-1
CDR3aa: CASAISGAPQQNEQFF
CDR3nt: TGTGCCAGCGCCATCTCAGGGGCCCCACAACAAAATGAGCAGTTCTTC

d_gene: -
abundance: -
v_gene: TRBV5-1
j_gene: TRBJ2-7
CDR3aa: CASSLVGGGDVEQYF
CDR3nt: TGCGCCAGCAGCTTGGTGGGCGGAGGGGACGTTGAGCAGTACTTC

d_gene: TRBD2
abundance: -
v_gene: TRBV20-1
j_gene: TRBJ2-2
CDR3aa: CSASPSGTSSGELFF
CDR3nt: TGCAGTGCTAGTCCGTCAGGGACTAGCAGCGGGGAGCTGTTTTTT

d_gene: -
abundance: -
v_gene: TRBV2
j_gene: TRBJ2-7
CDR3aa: CVSSTNSYEQYF
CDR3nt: TGTGTCAGCAGCACTAACAGTTACGAGCAGTACTTC

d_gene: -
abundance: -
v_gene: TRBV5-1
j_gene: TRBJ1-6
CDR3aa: CASSLAPNLNSPLHF
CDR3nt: TGCGCCAGCAGCTTGGCCCCTAATTTGAATTCACCCCTCCACTTC

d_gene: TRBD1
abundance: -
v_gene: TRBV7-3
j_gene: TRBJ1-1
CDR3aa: CASSDTGDTEAFF
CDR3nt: TGTGCCAGCAGCGACACAGGGGACACTGAAGCTTTCTTT

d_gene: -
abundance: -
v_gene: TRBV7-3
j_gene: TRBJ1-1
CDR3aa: CASSEHRDTEAFF
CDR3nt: TGTGCCAGCAGCGAACATAGGGACACTGAAGCTTTCTTT

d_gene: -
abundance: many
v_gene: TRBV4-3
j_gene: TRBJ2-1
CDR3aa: CASTFDSDSYNEQFF
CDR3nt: TGCGCCAGCACCTTTGACTCAGACTCCTACAATGAGCAGTTCTTC